One and the same sample provided the 21 T cell receptor beta chains below, sequenced in a study of blood T cells in healthy people across ages. A J-beta primer mix and a sample-barcoded 5' primer were used in a second PCR of roughly 6 to 12 cycles. TCRdb re-derived calls from the 5' RACE reads in MiXCR, one entry per CDR3 protein. The sample has about 670,000 distinct CDR3 sequences, approximately 52% seen once. The sample was blood. The receptors here all came from a woman aged 80 or over in good health.

The CDR3 nucleotides read TGTGCCAGCAGTGAAGGACAGAACACTGAAGCTTTCTTT. Protein sequence: CASSEGQNTEAFF. J is TRBJ1-1 and V is TRBV6-1; no definite D call. V lost 1 base and J 1 base, leaving 4 bases between the germline ends. The CDR3 sequence is 13 residues long. Germline CDR1 is MNHNS and CDR2 is SASEGT.

The gene calls are TRBV11-2 and TRBJ2-7; no definite D call. The CDR3 extends over 11 amino acids. The V and J ends lost 5 bases and 12 bases respectively, with 14 bases between them. Germline V CDR1 and CDR2: SGHAT, FQNNGV. The CDR3: CASSLINVAYF. The DNA for the CDR3 is TGTGCCAGCAGCCTGATTAATGTGGCGTACTTC.

The table lists this clonotype with a few counts. The gene calls are TRBV7-2 and TRBJ1-3; no clear D. The CDR3 totals 16 residues. V was clipped by 5 bases and J by 0 bases, with 14 bases between them. The germline V gene has CDR1 SGHTA and CDR2 FQGNSA. CDR3: CASSLLGGFSGNTIYF. As DNA, the CDR3 is TGTGCCAGCAGCCTATTAGGAGGGTTCTCTGGAAACACCATATATTTT.

This clonotype was observed at least ten times. The genes are TRBV27 and TRBJ2-7; D is perhaps TRBD1 or TRBD2 (5 bases each). CDR1 is MNHEY and CDR2 is SMNVEV in the germline V gene (reference sequence). The CDR3 consists of 13 residues. The V and J ends lost 3 bases and 2 bases respectively, with 8 bases between them. CDR3 region: CASSFSGPYEQYF. CDR3 sequence (DNA): TGTGCCAGCAGTTTCTCGGGGCCCTACGAGCAGTACTTC.

This chain links TRBV9 with TRBJ2-3; 8 nucleotides align to TRBD2. The germline gives CDR1 SGDLS, CDR2 YYNGEE. The CDR3 sequence is 14 residues long. Trimming at V came to 7 bases and at J to 0 bases, leaving 4 bases not matched to a gene. The CDR3 here is CASSGGFSTDTQYF. The CDR3 DNA reads as TGTGCCAGCTCGGGGGGGTTTAGCACAGATACGCAGTATTTT.

This clonotype appeared a single time. This rearrangement joins TRBV7-2 to TRBJ1-2; maybe TRBD1 (5 bases). Germline CDR1 reads SGHTA; CDR2 reads FQGNSA. CDR3 length: 14 residues. Trimming shortened V by 5 bases and J by 5 bases, and 15 bases separated the two germline ends. CDR3 in DNA: TGTGCCAGCAGCACACAAGGGGTGGGATATGGCTACACCTTC. Amino acid sequence: CASSTQGVGYGYTF.

The CDR3 DNA follows: TGCGCCAGCCCGGGGGTGGGGGAGCACAATGAGCAGTTCTTC. Protein: CASPGVGEHNEQFF. The chain has TRBV5-1 and TRBJ2-1; possibly TRBD2 for D (6 bases). The CDR3 length is 14 residues. The germline CDR1 and CDR2 sequences are SGHRS and YFSETQ. Trimming took off 7 bases at V and 5 bases at J, with 16 bases between the two ends.

There are many counts of this clonotype. This chain joins TRBV6-5 and TRBJ2-5; D gene ambiguous. The ends were cut back, 5 bases at V and 1 base at J, with 17 bases in the middle. This CDR3 has 16 amino acids. Germline CDR1 is MNHEY and CDR2 is SVGAGI. DNA for the CDR3: TGTGCCAGCAGTCGAGGCCTGGGGAACTTCCAAGAGACCCAGTACTTC. It encodes CASSRGLGNFQETQYF.

This sequence joins TRBV2 and TRBJ2-1; D remains ambiguous. Deletions cut 7 bases from V and 3 bases from J, with 13 bases between. This CDR3 contains 14 residues. Germline V gene lookup returns CDR1 SNHLY and CDR2 FYNNEI. In nucleotides, the CDR3 is TGTGCCAGCATTCGGTCTGCCTACTACAATGAGCAGTTCTTC. Its protein is CASIRSAYYNEQFF.

This clonotype was seen ten or more times. The V and J genes are TRBV7-9 and TRBJ2-5, with TRBD1 as a possible D gene (5 bases). The germline V gene encodes CDR1 SEHNR and CDR2 FQNEAQ (reference sequence). V lost 5 bases, J lost 1 base, and 14 bases lay in between. The CDR3 totals 15 residues. CDR3 region: CASSPSTETQETQYF. The CDR3 nucleotides read TGTGCCAGCAGCCCTTCGACAGAAACCCAAGAGACCCAGTACTTC.

The table lists this clonotype with many counts. This may stem from a read error, because a much larger clone lies one nucleotide away. This chain connects TRBV29-1 to TRBJ2-1; 9 bases align to TRBD2. The J call may be wrong; the DNA end is better matched by TRBJ2-7. Germline-derived CDR1 and CDR2 are SQVTM and ANQGSEA. The CDR3 extends over 14 amino acids. The CDR3 spells CSVAGTSSYNEQYF. The CDR3 DNA is TGCAGCGTAGCCGGGACTAGCTCCTACAATGAGCAGTACTTC.

Only one count was recorded for this clonotype. This chain connects TRBV13 to TRBJ1-6; a weak D match, TRBD1 (6 bases). The CDR3 length is 14 residues. Trimming took off 5 bases at V and 10 bases at J, with 15 bases between the two ends. Germline-derived CDR1 and CDR2 are PRHDT and FYEKMQ (reference sequence). In nucleotides, the CDR3 is TGTGCCAGCAGCGAAGAGGGGGGCGGGTCACCCCTCCACTTT. Protein sequence: CASSEEGGGSPLHF. The full variable domain, with the rest looked up from reference TRBV13 and TRBJ1-6, is AAGVIQSPRHLIKEKRETATLKCYPIPRHDTVYWYQQGPGQDPQFLISFYEKMQSDKGSIPDRFSAQQFSDYHSELNMSSLELGDSALYFCASSEEGGGSPLHFGNGTRLTVT.

As concerns this clonotype: One end of the junction is discordant with germline, which a read error may explain. The V and J genes are TRBV2 and TRBJ1-1, with unresolved D. The CDR3 runs 13 residues. Germline V gene data show CDR1 as SNHLY and CDR2 as FYNNEI. The CDR3 here is CARQTRMNTEVFF. The CDR3 DNA reads as TGTGCCAGGCAGACACGGATGAACACTGAAGTTTTCTTT. Full variable domain (outside the CDR3, taken from reference TRBV2 and TRBJ1-1): EPEVTQTPSHQVTQMGQEVILRCVPISNHLYFYWYRQILGQKVEFLVSFYNNEISEKSEIFDDQFSVERPDGSNFTLKIRSTKLEDSAMYFCARQTRMNTEVFFGQGTRLTVV.

This clonotype was found many times. This chain links TRBV3-1 with TRBJ2-3, with a tentative D call TRBD2 (6 bases). V gave up 1 base and J gave up 0 bases, with 14 bases separating them. The germline V gene has CDR1 LGHDT and CDR2 YNNKEL (reference sequence). This CDR3 comprises 17 residues. CDR3 amino acids: CASSQGIAVSSTDTQYF. The CDR3 DNA sequence: TGTGCCAGCAGCCAAGGAATAGCGGTGTCTAGCACAGATACGCAGTATTTT.

The chain recombines TRBV4-3 with TRBJ2-3; tentative D call: TRBD2 (5 bases). CDR1 is LGHNA, CDR2 YSLEER, per germline. This CDR3 is built from 15 residues. Trimming took off 8 bases at V and 1 base at J, with 16 bases between the two ends. CDR3 protein: CASSAGGSRTDTQYF. The CDR3 nucleotides read TGCGCCAGCTCAGCCGGCGGGTCCCGCACAGATACGCAGTATTTT.

This clonotype was observed at least ten times. The gene calls are TRBV28 and TRBJ2-1; TRBD2 matches at 12 bases. The CDR3 length is 15 residues. From germline, CDR1 is MDHEN and CDR2 SYDVKM. Unmatched junction bases numbered 5, after V lost 7 bases and J lost 4 bases. Here the CDR3 DNA reads TGTGCCAGCACCCGGACTAGCGGGGTATACAATGAGCAGTTCTTC. Translating gives CASTRTSGVYNEQFF.

This clonotype occurred many times. The rearrangement links TRBV27 to TRBJ2-1, with 9 nucleotides matching TRBD1. The V gene end was trimmed by 6 bases and the J gene end by 7 bases; junction bases not matched to a gene: 10. CDR1 MNHEY and CDR2 SMNVEV come from the germline V gene (reference sequence). This CDR3 is built from 15 residues. As DNA, the CDR3 is TGTGCCAGCAGCTGGGACAGGGCTAGAATTAATGAGCAGTTCTTC. This gives the protein CASSWDRARINEQFF.

This clonotype has just a few counts. The chain carries TRBV6-2 or TRBV6-3 and TRBJ2-7; 12 positions agree with TRBD2. This CDR3 is 17 amino acids long. Trimming at V came to 1 base and at J to 7 bases, leaving 11 bases not matched to a gene. Looked up from germline, CDR1 is MNHEY and CDR2 is SVGEGT. The CDR3 DNA follows: TGTGCCAGCAGTTACTATCGTCTAGCGGGAGGGCCAGGAGAGCAGTACTTC. Residues: CASSYYRLAGGPGEQYF.

The table lists this clonotype with many counts. A read error is possible here, since a much larger clone lies one base away. The genes are TRBV6-5 and TRBJ2-3; the D gene is possibly TRBD2 (5 bases). The CDR3 is made up of 13 amino acids. Germline V CDR1 and CDR2: MNHEY, SVGAGI. Trimming stripped 6 bases from V and 4 bases from J, with 11 bases between. The chain's CDR3 is CASRRTRSDTQYF. The CDR3 coding sequence is TGTGCCAGCAGGCGGACTCGCTCAGATACGCAGTATTTT.

The chain carries TRBV5-1 and TRBJ2-1; 7 nucleotides line up with TRBD1. Trimming took 3 bases from V and 4 from J; bases not matched to a gene: 7. Looked up from germline, CDR1 is SGHRS and CDR2 is YFSETQ. The CDR3 loop spans 15 amino acids. As DNA, the CDR3 is TGCGCCAGCAGCTCGTCCGGGACAGCTTACAATGAGCAGTTCTTC. Its protein product is CASSSSGTAYNEQFF.

V gene TRBV7-8 combines with J gene TRBJ2-6, with D unclear. Germline V CDR1 and CDR2: SGHVS, FQNEAQ. V lost 5 bases to trimming and J lost 0 bases, with 14 bases between them. The CDR3 has 17 amino acids. CDR3 nucleotide sequence: TGTGCCAGCAGCCTCAACTCACTACTCTCTGGGGCCAACGTCCTGACTTTC. Protein sequence: CASSLNSLLSGANVLTF.